This TCR beta chain was recorded in a study of T cells after yellow fever vaccination. This clonotype was detected ten times or more. Each CDR3 protein is one row after TCRdb ran MiXCR on the 5' RACE reads. The profile shows more than 120,000 distinct CDR3 sequences, 7.7% of them singletons. Germline CDR1 KGHSH, CDR2 LQKENI. V shed 4 bases and J shed 5 bases, with 9 bases lying between them. The CDR3 spans 13 residues. The chain joins TRBV18 to TRBJ2-4, with D possibly matching TRBD1 (5 bases). The origin of this receptor is a young man who received the YFV17D yellow fever vaccine. Sequenced material: CD4+ T cells sorted from PBMCs, taken 5 days after the yellow fever booster vaccination. The DNA for the CDR3 is TGTGCCAGCTCACAGGGGAAGGAAAACATTCAGTACTTC. Translating gives CASSQGKENIQYF.